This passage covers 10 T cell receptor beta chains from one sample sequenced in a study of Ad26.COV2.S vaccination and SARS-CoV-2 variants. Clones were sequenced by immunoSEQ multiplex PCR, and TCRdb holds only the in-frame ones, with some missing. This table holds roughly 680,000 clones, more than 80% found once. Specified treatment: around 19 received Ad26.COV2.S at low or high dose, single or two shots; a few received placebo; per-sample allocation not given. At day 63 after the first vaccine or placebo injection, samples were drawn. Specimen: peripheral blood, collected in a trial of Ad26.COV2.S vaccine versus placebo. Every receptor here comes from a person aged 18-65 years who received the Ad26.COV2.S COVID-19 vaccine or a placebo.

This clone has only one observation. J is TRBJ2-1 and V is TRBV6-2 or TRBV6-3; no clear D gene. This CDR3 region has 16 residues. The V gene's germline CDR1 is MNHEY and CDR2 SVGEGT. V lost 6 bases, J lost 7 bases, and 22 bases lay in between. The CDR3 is CASSLYRRARNNEQFF. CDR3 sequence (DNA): TGTGCCAGCAGCCTTTACCGTAGGGCGAGGAATAATGAGCAGTTCTTC.

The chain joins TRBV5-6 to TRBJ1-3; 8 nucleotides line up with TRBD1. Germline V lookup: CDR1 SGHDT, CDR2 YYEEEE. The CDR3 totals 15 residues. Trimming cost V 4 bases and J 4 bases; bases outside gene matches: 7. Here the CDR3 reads CASSPTTGDGNTIYF. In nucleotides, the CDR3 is TGTGCCAGCAGCCCCACGACAGGGGACGGAAACACCATATATTTT.

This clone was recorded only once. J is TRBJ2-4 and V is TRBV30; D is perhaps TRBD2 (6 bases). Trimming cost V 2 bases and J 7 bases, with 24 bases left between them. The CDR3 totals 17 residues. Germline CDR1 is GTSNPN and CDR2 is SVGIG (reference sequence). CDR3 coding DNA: TGTGCCTGGAGTCTTACAACAGGTCCCGGGGGTATGAACATTCAGTACTTC. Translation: CAWSLTTGPGGMNIQYF.

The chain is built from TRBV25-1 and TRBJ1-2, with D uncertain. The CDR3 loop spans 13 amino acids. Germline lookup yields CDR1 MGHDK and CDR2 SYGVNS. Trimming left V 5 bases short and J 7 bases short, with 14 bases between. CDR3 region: CASSILGIGGYTF. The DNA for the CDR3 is TGTGCCAGCAGTATTCTGGGGATAGGTGGCTACACCTTC.

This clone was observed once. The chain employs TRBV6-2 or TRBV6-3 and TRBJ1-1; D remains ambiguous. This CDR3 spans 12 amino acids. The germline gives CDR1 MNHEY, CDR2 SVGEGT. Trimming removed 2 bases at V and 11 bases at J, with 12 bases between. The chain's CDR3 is CASSYEGITAFF. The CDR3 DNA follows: TGTGCCAGCAGTTACGAAGGGATTACGGCTTTCTTT.

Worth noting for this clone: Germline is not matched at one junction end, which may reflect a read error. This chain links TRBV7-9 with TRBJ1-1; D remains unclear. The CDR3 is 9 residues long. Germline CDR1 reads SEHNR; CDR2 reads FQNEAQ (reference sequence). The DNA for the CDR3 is TGTGCCAGCAGCCCCGGACTTCTCTTT. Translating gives CASSPGLLF.

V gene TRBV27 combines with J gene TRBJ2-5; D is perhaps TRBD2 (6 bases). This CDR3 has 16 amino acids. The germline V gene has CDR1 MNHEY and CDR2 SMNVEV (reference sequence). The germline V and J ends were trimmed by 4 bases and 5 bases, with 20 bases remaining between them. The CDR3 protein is CASSSGLRGIRETQYF. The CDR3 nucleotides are TGTGCCAGCAGTTCGGGACTCCGGGGCATACGGGAGACCCAGTACTTC.

The CDR3 loop is CASSLEASNYGYTF. In DNA, the CDR3 is TGCGCCAGCAGCTTGGAGGCAAGTAACTATGGCTACACCTTC. The chain has TRBV5-1 and TRBJ1-2; D is unresolved. This CDR3 region has 14 residues. V lost 0 bases and J lost 1, with 7 bases in between. Looked up from germline, CDR1 is SGHRS and CDR2 is YFSETQ.

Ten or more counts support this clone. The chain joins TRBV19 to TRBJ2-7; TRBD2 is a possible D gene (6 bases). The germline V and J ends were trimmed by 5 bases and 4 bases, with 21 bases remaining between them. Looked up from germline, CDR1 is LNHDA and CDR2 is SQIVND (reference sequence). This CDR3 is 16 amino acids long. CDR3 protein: CASSVSLADWTYEQYF. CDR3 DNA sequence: TGTGCCAGTAGTGTTTCCTTAGCGGACTGGACTTACGAGCAGTACTTC.

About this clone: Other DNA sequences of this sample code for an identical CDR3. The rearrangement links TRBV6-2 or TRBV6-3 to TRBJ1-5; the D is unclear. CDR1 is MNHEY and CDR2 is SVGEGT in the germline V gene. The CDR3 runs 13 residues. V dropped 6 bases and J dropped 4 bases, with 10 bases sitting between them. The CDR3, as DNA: TGTGCCAGCAGCCTGACTGGGAATCAGCCCCAGCATTTT. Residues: CASSLTGNQPQHF.